Below are 16 T cell receptor beta chains sequenced from a single sample in a study of blood T cell repertoires in COVID-19. Using immunoSEQ multiplex PCR, the repertoire was profiled, and TCRdb retains in-frame clones only, with some absent. The table shows about 45,000 clones, with more than 65% occurring only once. The specimen sequenced was peripheral blood. The receptors derive from a human donor in a cohort sampled during active COVID-19.

The sample holds many counts of this clone. J is TRBJ1-5 and V is TRBV19, with D tentatively TRBD1 (6 bases). This CDR3 has 16 residues. Germline-derived CDR1 and CDR2 are LNHDA and SQIVND (reference sequence). V was shortened by 1 base and J by 3 bases, with 13 bases between the two germline ends. The CDR3 is CASSIVGRGNNQPQHF. The DNA for the CDR3 is TGTGCCAGTAGTATAGTGGGCAGGGGTAACAATCAGCCCCAGCATTTT.

The chain couples TRBV19 to TRBJ2-3; the match to TRBD2 covers 12 bases. Per germline, CDR1 LNHDA and CDR2 SQIVND (reference sequence). Trimming removed 6 bases from V and 5 bases from J; junction bases left unmatched: 12. The CDR3 runs 17 residues. The CDR3: CASRDILTSGSEDTQYF. The CDR3 nucleotides read TGTGCCAGTAGAGATATACTGACTAGCGGGAGTGAAGATACGCAGTATTTT.

The chain links TRBV7-2 to TRBJ2-3; D possibly corresponds to TRBD2 (5 bases). The CDR3 is 15 amino acids. V was cut by 8 bases and J by 8 bases, with 23 bases left in between. Per germline, CDR1 SGHTA and CDR2 FQGNSA. CDR3 coding DNA: TGTGCCAGCGCCCCCCCCAGCGGCCCTCGTTTTACGCAGTATTTT. Translating gives CASAPPSGPRFTQYF.

The rearrangement uses TRBV18 and TRBJ2-5; the D is unclear. CDR3 length: 13 amino acids. Germline V gives CDR1 KGHSH, CDR2 LQKENI. The germline V and J ends were trimmed by 2 bases and 5 bases, with 9 bases remaining between them. The CDR3 region is CASSPESEETQYF. In nucleotides, the CDR3 is TGTGCCAGCTCACCAGAGTCCGAGGAGACCCAGTACTTC.

This chain links TRBV28 with TRBJ1-6, with D unclear. Germline loops: CDR1 MDHEN, CDR2 SYDVKM. The ends were cut back, 3 bases at V and 7 bases at J, with 4 bases in the middle. The CDR3 has 12 residues. CDR3 sequence reads: CASSFGNSPLHF. The CDR3 nucleotides are TGTGCCAGCAGTTTTGGCAATTCACCCCTCCACTTT.

The genes are TRBV7-2 and TRBJ2-1; 7 positions match TRBD1. The trim removed 5 bases at V and 0 bases at J, leaving 7 bases unmatched. In germline, CDR1 is SGHTA, CDR2 FQGNSA. This CDR3 has 16 residues. CDR3 nucleotide sequence: TGTGCCAGCAGCCCAGTCGGGACAGCCTCCTACAATGAGCAGTTCTTC. Residues: CASSPVGTASYNEQFF.

V is TRBV27 and J is TRBJ2-7, with 7 bases that match TRBD1. Germline V lookup: CDR1 MNHEY, CDR2 SMNVEV (reference sequence). V shed 5 bases, J shed 7 bases, and the junction held 11 bases outside the gene matches. This CDR3 is 14 amino acids long. The CDR3 nucleotides read TGTGCCAGCAGTAGAACCGAGGGGGCGTGGGAGCAGTACTTC. Amino acid sequence: CASSRTEGAWEQYF.

The V call is TRBV14, the J call TRBJ2-2; D might be TRBD1 (6 bases). The germline gives CDR1 SGHDN, CDR2 FVKESK. The CDR3 has 14 amino acids. Trimming cost V 4 bases and J 1 base, with 7 bases left between them. CDR3 DNA: TGTGCCAGCAGCCTACAGGGGAACACCGGGGAGCTGTTTTTT. This sequence encodes CASSLQGNTGELFF.

The sample holds a few counts of this clone. The chain combines TRBV28 with TRBJ2-1; no clear D gene. The CDR3 runs to 13 residues. The germline gives CDR1 MDHEN, CDR2 SYDVKM. V lost 3 bases to trimming and J lost 6 bases, with 9 bases between them. The DNA of the CDR3 is TGTGCCAGCAGTTTCCTCTCGGGCAATGAGCAGTTCTTC. Translated, it gives CASSFLSGNEQFF.

This clone came up once. This chain uses TRBV2 with TRBJ2-3, with TRBD2 matching 10 bases. This CDR3 contains 14 residues. V shed 8 bases and J 5 bases; nucleotides not matched to a gene: 7. The germline V gene has CDR1 SNHLY and CDR2 FYNNEI. In nucleotides, the CDR3 is TGTGCCAGCGCGGCATTAGCGGGAGGAGATACGCAGTATTTT. Its translation: CASAALAGGDTQYF.

V and J are TRBV24-1 and TRBJ2-7; D uncertain. In germline, CDR1 is KGHDR, CDR2 SFDVKD. V lost 3 bases, J lost 0 bases, and 8 bases lay in between. The length of the CDR3 is 14 residues. Written as DNA, the CDR3 is TGTGCCACCAGTGATGCCACTGGCTCCTACGAGCAGTACTTC. It is translated as CATSDATGSYEQYF.

The V and J genes are TRBV5-4 and TRBJ2-2; a weak D match, TRBD2 (6 bases). V was trimmed by 4 bases and J by 1 base, leaving 17 bases between them. Germline V gene sequence: CDR1 SGHNT, CDR2 YYREEE (reference sequence). CDR3 length: 17 residues. The CDR3 reads CASSPDQERVNTGELFF. CDR3 coding DNA: TGTGCCAGCAGCCCCGACCAGGAGCGGGTGAACACCGGGGAGCTGTTTTTT.

The V gene is TRBV5-4, the J gene TRBJ2-3; 8 positions match TRBD2. J was trimmed by 2 bases and V by 4 bases; bases with no gene match: 9. The germline V gene has CDR1 SGHNT and CDR2 YYREEE (reference sequence). CDR3 length: 16 residues. For the CDR3, the DNA is TGTGCCAGCAGCCCCGAACGAGCGGGGGACACAGATACGCAGTATTTT. This translates into CASSPERAGDTDTQYF.

This clone was seen just once. The genes are TRBV29-1 and TRBJ2-3, with 8 bases aligning to TRBD2. V lost 3 bases to trimming and J lost 1 base; unmatched junction nucleotides: 6. This CDR3 has 15 residues. Germline V CDR1 and CDR2: SQVTM, ANQGSEA. CDR3 sequence (DNA): TGCAGCGTTGAGGAGAGACTAGCGCGCACAGATACGCAGTATTTT. It translates to CSVEERLARTDTQYF.

The rearrangement joins TRBV10-3 to TRBJ2-7; 7 nucleotides line up with TRBD2. The CDR3 is 16 residues long. Germline V gene lookup returns CDR1 ENHRY and CDR2 SYGVKD. Germline trimming cut 2 bases from V and 0 bases from J; bases unmatched to any gene: 7. DNA for the CDR3: TGTGCCATCAGTGAGCCCCAGCGGGAAAGCTCCTACGAGCAGTACTTC. Translating it yields CAISEPQRESSYEQYF.

This chain uses TRBV11-3 with TRBJ2-3; D may be TRBD2 (6 bases). CDR1 and CDR2 (germline): SGHNT, YENEEA. The CDR3 is made up of 16 amino acids. Trimming left V 2 bases short and J 0 bases short, with 12 bases between. CDR3 residues: CASSLRSGPSTDTQYF. For the CDR3, the DNA is TGTGCCAGCAGCTTACGAAGCGGGCCTAGCACAGATACGCAGTATTTT.